This T cell receptor beta chain was identified during a study of T cell repertoires in cytomegalovirus infection. Study details: Public TCR beta signatures indicated both CMV infection and matching HLA type. Study-wide points: Ex vivo, HLA-C-restricted CMV-specific TCR beta clonotypes prevailed over the rest of the response.

CDR1 and CDR2 from the germline V gene are SGHAT and FQDESV (reference sequence). Trimming removed 5 bases at V and 5 bases at J, with 16 bases between. The CDR3 runs 14 residues. This clonotype has a handful of counts. What it binds is not known. MiXCR, run by TCRdb on the reads, gives a single entry per CDR3 protein. The repertoire holds more than 400,000 distinct CDR3 sequences, with less than 30% as singletons. V and J are TRBV11-1 and TRBJ2-7, with D perhaps given as TRBD1 or TRBD2 (5 bases each). The source material was PBMCs. The TCR comes from a human donor in good health (CMV status not recorded). Some clones in this sample may be carry-over from other donors' samples. Here the CDR3 DNA reads TGTGCCAGCAGCCAACCGGGCCGAGGGGACGAGCAGTACTTC. Translation: CASSQPGRGDEQYF.